The 30 T cell receptor beta chains below come from one sample, sequenced in a study of breast tumors, draining lymph nodes, adjacent tissues. TCRdb re-analysed the multiplex PCR reads in MiXCR, keeping a single row per CDR3 protein. The sample lists 20,000 to 30,000 distinct CDR3 sequences; over 60% were seen once. The specimen sequenced was tumor-adjacent breast tissue. The receptors here all came from a female donor with breast cancer. Some clones in this sample may be carry-over from other donors' samples.

The chain has TRBV24-1 and TRBJ2-5, with 15 bases matching TRBD2. V shed 2 bases, J shed 5 bases, and the junction held 8 bases outside the gene matches. The germline V gene has CDR1 KGHDR and CDR2 SFDVKD. The CDR3 has 18 amino acids. CDR3 sequence (DNA): TGTGCCACCAGTGATTCTAGGACTAGCGGGAGGGCCCAGGAGACCCAGTACTTC. Its protein product is CATSDSRTSGRAQETQYF.

The V gene is TRBV24-1, the J gene TRBJ2-2; D is unresolved. The length of the CDR3 is 14 residues. Per the germline V gene, CDR1 is KGHDR and CDR2 is SFDVKD. Trimming pared 0 bases from V and 6 bases from J, leaving 7 bases between. The CDR3 region is CATSDLGQPGELFF. The CDR3 nucleotides are TGTGCCACCAGTGATTTGGGGCAACCCGGGGAGCTGTTTTTT.

The chain links TRBV7-9 to TRBJ2-2, with 8 bases identical to TRBD2. Germline V gives CDR1 SEHNR, CDR2 FQNEAQ (reference sequence). This CDR3 contains 16 residues. V was clipped by 4 bases and J by 8 bases; unmatched bases: 12. The DNA for the CDR3 is TGTGCCAGCAGCTCCTATAGCGGGACGTCGCCGGGGGAGCTGTTTTTT. Protein sequence: CASSSYSGTSPGELFF.

This clonotype is a singleton in its sample. The chain combines TRBV2 with TRBJ1-6; 7 bases map to TRBD1. Per the germline V gene, CDR1 is SNHLY and CDR2 is FYNNEI. With V trimmed by 6 bases and J by 11 bases, 10 bases remained unmatched. The CDR3 runs 14 residues. CDR3 residues: CASREAGGVTPLHF. CDR3 sequence (DNA): TGTGCCAGCAGGGAGGCAGGGGGTGTGACACCCCTCCACTTT.

On this clonotype itself: The CDR3 end shows no conserved phenylalanine or tryptophan, and so a read error is likely. The rearrangement uses TRBV30 and TRBJ2-5; possibly TRBD2 for D (6 bases). Germline V gene lookup returns CDR1 GTSNPN and CDR2 SVGIG (reference sequence). Trimming shortened V by 4 bases and J by 7 bases, and 10 bases separated the two germline ends. The CDR3 sequence is 11 residues long. The CDR3 loop is CAWKPGGTQYL. The CDR3 bases are TGTGCCTGGAAACCCGGGGGGACCCAGTACCTC.

In this sample, this clonotype is medium-sized. The chain carries TRBV7-9 and TRBJ1-6; no definite D call. Trimming removed 3 bases from V and 8 bases from J, with 8 bases in between. This CDR3 has 13 amino acids. Germline CDR1 and CDR2: SEHNR and FQNEAQ (reference sequence). CDR3 amino acids: CASSLTWDSPLHF. The CDR3 nucleotides are TGTGCCAGCAGCTTGACATGGGATTCACCCCTCCACTTT.

The J gene is TRBJ1-6, the V gene TRBV20-1, with D hard to call. V lost 0 bases and J lost 0, with 12 bases in between. The germline V gene encodes CDR1 DFQATT and CDR2 SNEGSKA (reference sequence). The CDR3 runs 17 residues. The CDR3 loop is CSARETPTNSYNSPLHF. The CDR3, as DNA: TGCAGTGCTAGAGAAACCCCGACAAACTCCTATAATTCACCCCTCCACTTT.

The chain recombines TRBV20-1 with TRBJ2-5; maybe TRBD2 (6 bases). The germline V gene has CDR1 DFQATT and CDR2 SNEGSKA (reference sequence). There are 12 residues in the CDR3. Trimming pared 4 bases from V and 5 bases from J, leaving 11 bases between. The chain's CDR3 is CSANSGIETQYF. The CDR3 DNA follows: TGCAGTGCTAATAGCGGAATCGAGACCCAGTACTTC.

The chain is built from TRBV4-2 and TRBJ2-1; D gene ambiguous. The CDR3 consists of 13 residues. Trimming removed 4 bases at V and 6 bases at J, with 10 bases between. Per the germline V gene, CDR1 is LGHNA and CDR2 is YNFKEQ. Written as DNA, the CDR3 is TGTGCCAGCAGCCGAGAACAGCGCAATGAGCAGTTCTTC. Protein product: CASSREQRNEQFF.

This clonotype has a count of ten or more. The chain links TRBV5-8 to TRBJ1-2; no firm D call. From germline, CDR1 is SGHTS and CDR2 YDEGEE. V shed 0 bases and J shed 13 bases, with 10 bases lying between them. The CDR3 has 11 amino acids. CDR3 amino acids: CASSLEQRLTF. CDR3 DNA: TGTGCCAGCAGCTTGGAACAACGCCTCACCTTC.

This chain connects TRBV11-2 to TRBJ2-3; TRBD2 matches 11 bases. Germline lookup yields CDR1 SGHAT and CDR2 FQNNGV. This CDR3 contains 17 residues. Trimming cost V 5 bases and J 0 bases; bases outside gene matches: 7. CDR3 residues: CASSQGLAGLSTDTQYF. CDR3 nucleotides: TGTGCCAGCAGCCAAGGACTAGCGGGCCTGAGCACAGATACGCAGTATTTT.

In this sample, this clonotype turned up many times. The genes are TRBV2 and TRBJ2-4; 8 bases line up with TRBD2. J gave up 5 bases and V 4 bases, and 7 bases lay outside the gene matches. Germline V gene lookup returns CDR1 SNHLY and CDR2 FYNNEI. The CDR3 has 15 amino acids. This CDR3 is CASSVSGGGENIQYF. In DNA form, the CDR3 reads TGTGCCAGCAGTGTTTCGGGGGGGGGTGAAAACATTCAGTACTTC.

This clonotype has just one count. The V gene is TRBV2, the J gene TRBJ2-3, with D uncertain. Trimming cost V 6 bases and J 2 bases, with 12 bases left between them. This CDR3 has 14 residues. Per germline, CDR1 SNHLY and CDR2 FYNNEI. The CDR3 sequence: CASRDRWNTDTQYF. The CDR3 DNA reads TGTGCCAGCAGGGACCGGTGGAACACAGATACGCAGTATTTT.

This chain uses TRBV2 with TRBJ2-1; 13 bases are shared with TRBD2. Germline-derived CDR1 and CDR2 are SNHLY and FYNNEI. V lost 2 bases and J lost 7; bases outside the gene matches: 14. The CDR3 consists of 19 residues. In nucleotides, the CDR3 is TGTGCCAGCAGTGAATTGGGACTAGCGGGAAACTTAGAAAGGAATGAGCAGTTCTTC. Translation gives CASSELGLAGNLERNEQFF.

The chain recombines TRBV4-1 with TRBJ2-7, with TRBD2 identical over 12 bases. The ends lost 2 bases at V and 5 bases at J; junction bases unmatched: 16. Per germline, CDR1 MGHRA and CDR2 YSYEKL. The CDR3 sequence is 19 residues long. This CDR3 reads CASSQPGLAGSPKSDEQYF. The CDR3 nucleotides read TGCGCCAGCAGCCAACCTGGACTAGCGGGATCCCCTAAGTCCGACGAGCAGTACTTC.

The J gene is TRBJ2-7, the V gene TRBV15; D might be TRBD2 (7 bases). This CDR3 has 17 residues. Germline CDR1 reads LNHNV; CDR2 reads YYDKDF (reference sequence). V lost 0 bases to trimming and J lost 5 bases, with 20 bases between them. The CDR3 loop reads CATSRERGRGGGDEQYF. Written as DNA, the CDR3 is TGTGCCACCAGCAGAGAGAGGGGAAGAGGGGGGGGAGACGAGCAGTACTTC.

The chain has TRBV28 and TRBJ2-7; tentatively, D is TRBD2 (6 bases). Trimming removed 8 bases from V and 0 bases from J, with 11 bases in between. This CDR3 is built from 13 residues. The V gene's germline CDR1 is MDHEN and CDR2 SYDVKM. The CDR3 sequence is CASLPSVSYEQYF. DNA of the CDR3: TGTGCCAGCCTCCCTAGCGTCTCCTACGAGCAGTACTTC.

DNA of the CDR3: TGTGCCAGCAGCCCGGGGTTTACCTACGAGCAGTACTTC. Amino acids: CASSPGFTYEQYF. The chain recombines TRBV27 with TRBJ2-7, with D perhaps TRBD2 (5 bases). CDR1 and CDR2 from the germline V gene are MNHEY and SMNVEV (reference sequence). This CDR3 has 13 residues. Trimming removed 6 bases from V and 2 bases from J, with 11 bases in between.

The chain couples TRBV13 to TRBJ2-7; 7 bases agree with TRBD1. Germline lookup yields CDR1 PRHDT and CDR2 FYEKMQ (reference sequence). The CDR3 extends over 12 amino acids. V shed 5 bases, J shed 6 bases, and the junction held 4 bases outside the gene matches. CDR3 DNA sequence: TGTGCCAGCAGCATGGACAGGACCGAGCAGTACTTC. As protein: CASSMDRTEQYF.

This rearrangement joins TRBV12-3 or TRBV12-4 to TRBJ2-2, with D perhaps assigned TRBD1 or TRBD2 (5 bases each). The V end lost 6 bases, the J end lost 1 base, and 15 bases lay between the germline ends. CDR3 length equals 16 residues. This CDR3 reads CASSPRGRLNTGELFF. CDR3 nucleotide sequence: TGTGCCAGCAGCCCAAGGGGACGGTTGAACACCGGGGAGCTGTTTTTT.

The chain employs TRBV11-3 and TRBJ2-1; no firm D call. V was pared by 0 bases and J by 12 bases, with 12 bases between. Germline-derived CDR1 and CDR2 are SGHNT and YENEEA. The CDR3 is 13 residues long. CDR3 DNA sequence: TGTGCCAGCAGCTTAGATGTTGCCGCTCGGCAGTTCTTC. Its protein is CASSLDVAARQFF.

Only a few counts were recorded for this clonotype. This chain joins TRBV2 and TRBJ2-5; D ambiguous. V gave up 6 bases and J gave up 0 bases, with 8 bases separating them. The CDR3 sequence is 13 residues long. Germline loops: CDR1 SNHLY, CDR2 FYNNEI. The CDR3 sequence: CASRVGYQETQYF. CDR3 nucleotides: TGTGCCAGCAGGGTCGGTTACCAAGAGACCCAGTACTTC.

This clonotype was counted many times. This chain links TRBV5-1 with TRBJ2-2; D is unclear. Trimming stripped 1 base from V and 7 bases from J, with 8 bases between. This CDR3 comprises 13 residues. The germline CDR1 and CDR2 sequences are SGHRS and YFSETQ. CDR3 region: CASSLLPSGELFF. CDR3 coding DNA: TGCGCCAGCAGCTTGCTCCCCAGCGGGGAGCTGTTTTTT. Complete variable domain (other parts from reference TRBV5-1 and TRBJ2-2): KAGVTQTPRYLIKTRGQQVTLSCSPISGHRSVSWYQQTPGQGLQFLFEYFSETQRNKGNFPGRFSGRQFSNSRSEMNVSTLELGDSALYLCASSLLPSGELFFGEGSRLTVL.

This clonotype appeared many times. V gene TRBV19 combines with J gene TRBJ2-2; 8 nucleotides align to TRBD1. V lost 7 bases, J lost 6 bases, and 10 bases stayed unmatched. There are 15 residues in the CDR3. Germline lookup yields CDR1 LNHDA and CDR2 SQIVND (reference sequence). This CDR3 reads CASTPGQVGAGELFF. CDR3 bases: TGTGCCAGTACTCCGGGACAGGTGGGAGCCGGGGAGCTGTTTTTT.

This clonotype was seen many times. This chain connects TRBV6-2 or TRBV6-3 to TRBJ1-6; unclear D gene. The germline V gene encodes CDR1 MNHEY and CDR2 SVGEGT. The CDR3 has 13 amino acids. Deletions cut 2 bases from V and 8 bases from J, with 7 bases between. This chain's CDR3 is CASSYLKDSPLHF. In DNA form, the CDR3 reads TGTGCCAGCAGTTACCTTAAGGATTCACCCCTCCACTTT.

This clonotype was detected only a few times. The V and J genes are TRBV30 and TRBJ2-7; D gene uncertain. The CDR3 runs to 15 residues. V lost 2 bases, J lost 2 bases, and 16 bases lay in between. From germline, CDR1 is GTSNPN and CDR2 SVGIG (reference sequence). The CDR3 protein is CAWSKDLTGTYEQYF. Written as DNA, the CDR3 is TGTGCCTGGAGTAAGGATCTCACGGGCACCTACGAGCAGTACTTC.

The DNA for the CDR3 is TGTGCCAGCAGCGGCCATAGCAATCAGCCCCAGCATTTT. It specifies CASSGHSNQPQHF. The chain is built from TRBV12-3 or TRBV12-4 and TRBJ1-5, with D unresolved. V was shortened by 6 bases and J by 0 bases, with 6 bases between the two germline ends. CDR3 length: 13 residues.

On this clonotype itself: The junction and the germline gene differ at one end; a read error may be behind it. The chain links TRBV20-1 to TRBJ2-7; 10 bases are a match to TRBD2. Germline CDR1 and CDR2: DFQATT and SNEGSKA (reference sequence). The CDR3 covers 12 residues. CDR3 bases: TGCAGTGCTTCCAAGAGCGGACTAGCGGTTATCTTC. It is translated as CSASKSGLAVIF.

The chain carries TRBV20-1 and TRBJ2-3; D not certain. In germline, CDR1 is DFQATT, CDR2 SNEGSKA (reference sequence). This CDR3 has 14 residues. Trimming shortened V by 4 bases and J by 5 bases, and 16 bases separated the two germline ends. The CDR3 bases are TGCAGTGCTACGGATCTCACACTGGGAGATACGCAGTATTTT. It translates to CSATDLTLGDTQYF.

In its sample, this clonotype was seen many times. V usage is TRBV7-2 and J usage is TRBJ2-4, with TRBD2 as a possible D gene (6 bases). V was shortened by 5 bases and J by 7 bases, with 12 bases between the two germline ends. The CDR3 runs to 13 residues. Germline V lookup: CDR1 SGHTA, CDR2 FQGNSA. The CDR3 reads CASSTSRGNIQYF. The CDR3 nucleotides are TGTGCCAGCAGCACCAGCCGGGGGAACATTCAGTACTTC.